Shown below are 6 T cell receptor beta chains from a single sample sequenced in a study of blood T cells in healthy people across ages. It was with a sample-barcoded 5' primer and a J-beta primer mix that a second PCR of roughly 7 to 12 cycles was run. TCRdb independently ran MiXCR on the 5' RACE reads; one entry per CDR3 protein. The table has approximately 800,000 distinct CDR3 sequences, 58% seen once. Sequencing was done on a sample of blood. These receptors came from a man aged 25 to 40 in good health.

This chain uses TRBV7-2 with TRBJ2-3; no definite D call. V was cut by 5 bases and J by 2 bases, with 11 bases left in between. The length of the CDR3 is 14 residues. Germline-derived CDR1 and CDR2 are SGHTA and FQGNSA. The CDR3: CASSLNPATDTQYF. The DNA of the CDR3 is TGTGCCAGCAGCCTTAACCCGGCCACAGATACGCAGTATTTT.

This clonotype was found a few times. The V call is TRBV7-6, the J call TRBJ2-1; possible D gene TRBD1, 5 bases. Per germline, CDR1 SGHVS and CDR2 FNYEAQ. The CDR3 length is 16 residues. V was cut by 1 base and J by 5 bases, with 15 bases left in between. The CDR3 DNA is TGTGCCAGCAGCTTAGAGGGGCCGCTGGGGCACAATGAGCAGTTCTTC. Protein product: CASSLEGPLGHNEQFF.

This rearrangement joins TRBV20-1 to TRBJ2-7; 16 nucleotides line up with TRBD2. Trimming removed 6 bases from V and 5 bases from J; junction bases left unmatched: 7. CDR1 is DFQATT and CDR2 is SNEGSKA in the germline V gene (reference sequence). The CDR3 spans 15 residues. The CDR3 DNA reads TGCAGTGCACCGGGACTAGCGGGAGGGAGGGACGAGCAGTACTTC. It translates to CSAPGLAGGRDEQYF.

This clonotype appeared a few times. V gene TRBV7-2 combines with J gene TRBJ1-1; D gene ambiguous. The CDR3 covers 13 residues. The germline V gene has CDR1 SGHTA and CDR2 FQGNSA. V was shortened by 7 bases and J by 0 bases, with 9 bases between the two germline ends. The DNA for the CDR3 is TGTGCCAGCAACAACGACTTGAACACTGAAGCTTTCTTT. Its protein is CASNNDLNTEAFF.

The J gene is TRBJ2-7, the V gene TRBV9; 7 bases align to TRBD1. CDR3 length: 15 amino acids. Germline V gives CDR1 SGDLS, CDR2 YYNGEE. The J segment lost 1 base and the V segment lost 3 bases, leaving 7 bases of the junction unmatched. The CDR3 sequence is CASSASGTESYEQYF. CDR3 nucleotides: TGTGCCAGCAGCGCCTCCGGGACAGAGTCCTACGAGCAGTACTTC. The entire variable domain, with the rest obtained from reference TRBV9 and TRBJ2-7, is as follows: DSGVTQTPKHLITATGQRVTLRCSPRSGDLSVYWYQQSLDQGLQFLIQYYNGEERAKGNILERFSAQQFPDLHSELNLSSLELGDSALYFCASSASGTESYEQYFGPGTRLTVT.

The genes are TRBV9 and TRBJ2-5; no reliable D call. Gene TRBJ2-7 matches the end of the DNA better, so the J call may be wrong. The germline CDR1 and CDR2 sequences are SGDLS and YYNGEE. The CDR3 is 14 amino acids. In DNA form, the CDR3 reads TGTGCCAGCAGCGTAGGTCGCCAGACCGACGAGCAGTACTTC. This translates into CASSVGRQTDEQYF.